This TCR beta chain was sequenced for a study of blood T cell repertoires in COVID-19. The wider study: Samples representing acute and convalescent COVID-19 were sourced from the United States, Italy and Spain. Sample material is recorded as cDNA or gDNA derived from T cells, B-cell-depleted T cells, or PBMCs.

In Seattle, patients joined the study during active infection and were tracked longitudinally. Per the original data handling: Amplifying reference gene primers gave estimates of nucleated cell counts. Using immunoSEQ multiplex PCR, the repertoire was profiled, and TCRdb retains in-frame clones only, with some absent. V and J calls and clone size follow that table, whereas D and trimming were derived from the DNA. The sample has 150,000 to 200,000 clones; roughly four fifths are singletons. Germline V gives CDR1 SGDLS, CDR2 YYNGEE. CDR3 length: 16 residues. Trimming cost V 3 bases and J 8 bases, with 20 bases left between them.

This receptor was obtained from a woman in her 70s with COVID-19, enrolled during active disease. The sequencing sample was made of peripheral blood. This chain links TRBV9 with TRBJ1-4, with D unresolved. Written as DNA, the CDR3 is TGTGCCAGCAGCGGCGTTCAGGAGGACTTGGGGGAAAAACTGTTTTTT. Protein sequence: CASSGVQEDLGEKLFF.